The TCR beta chain under discussion was sequenced for a study of OX40 agonist ivuxolimab in advanced cancers. Turning to the study itself: Of mixed ages from about 20 to 80 and averaging 60 years, the group was 65% to 85% male. Study results and caveats: Also present in some nonresponders was a low level of normalized T-cell clonal expansion.

As for this clone: What it binds is unknown.

TCRdb's table, derived via immunoSEQ multiplex PCR, lists solely in-frame clones and lacks some. Here the sample spans 80,000 to 90,000 clones, around 80% being singletons. The sampling schedule covered blood at baseline, cycle 4 day 1, and cycle 7 day 1. V was cut by 9 bases and J by 9 bases, with 22 bases left in between. CDR3 length: 14 residues. The germline V gene encodes CDR1 SGHRS and CDR2 YFSETQ. This clonotype was sampled from an adult with an advanced solid tumor such as melanoma, head and neck, liver or kidney cancer. The starting material was CD4+ or CD8+ T cells sorted from blood, obtained in a trial of the OX40 agonist ivuxolimab. This chain uses TRBV5-1 with TRBJ1-5; tentative D call: TRBD1 (5 bases). Written as DNA, the CDR3 is TGCGCCATAATTCTCGGGGGAGACATCATGCCCCAGCATTTT. Translated, it gives CAIILGGDIMPQHF.